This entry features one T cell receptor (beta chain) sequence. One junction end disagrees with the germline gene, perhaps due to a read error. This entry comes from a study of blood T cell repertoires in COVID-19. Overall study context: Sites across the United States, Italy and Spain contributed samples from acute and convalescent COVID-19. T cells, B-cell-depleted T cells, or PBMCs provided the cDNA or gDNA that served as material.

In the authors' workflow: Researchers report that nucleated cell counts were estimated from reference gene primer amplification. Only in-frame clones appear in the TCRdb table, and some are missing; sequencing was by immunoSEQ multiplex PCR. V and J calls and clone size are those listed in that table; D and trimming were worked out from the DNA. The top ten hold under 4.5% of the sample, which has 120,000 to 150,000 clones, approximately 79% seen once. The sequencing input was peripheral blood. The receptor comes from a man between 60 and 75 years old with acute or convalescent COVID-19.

CDR3 DNA: TGTGCCAGCTCACCCTCCGGACAGGCGGTAGGTACGGTCTTC. It translates to CASSPSGQAVGTVF. The chain recombines TRBV18 with TRBJ2-1; 7 bases fit TRBD1. The length of the CDR3 is 14 residues. CDR1 KGHSH and CDR2 LQKENI come from the germline V gene. The complete variable domain, with remaining parts taken from reference TRBV18 and TRBJ2-1, reads NAGVMQNPRHLVRRRGQEARLRCSPMKGHSHVYWYRQLPEEGLKFMVYLQKENIIDESGMPKERFSAEFPKEGPSILRIQQVVRGDSAAYFCASSPSGQAVGTVFGPGTRLTVL.